This T cell receptor beta chain was sequenced for a study of blood T cell repertoires in COVID-19. Study details: Sites in the United States, Italy and Spain provided acute and convalescent COVID-19 samples. T cells, B-cell-depleted T cells, or PBMCs supplied cDNA or gDNA.

In the original workflow: Nucleated cell counts were estimated from reference gene primer amplification. Sequencing used immunoSEQ multiplex PCR; TCRdb keeps in-frame clones, though not all of them. Clone size and V and J calls were adopted from that table, with D and trimming inferred from the DNA. This table holds 290,000 or so clones, around 90% found once. Germline CDR1 reads MNHNS; CDR2 reads SASEGT. Trimming shortened V by 1 base and J by 4 bases, and 17 bases separated the two germline ends. CDR3 length: 17 amino acids. A single count supports this clone. This chain links TRBV6-1 with TRBJ1-5; D gene unclear. The sequenced sample consisted of peripheral blood. The origin of this receptor is a man between 18 and 29 years old with active or convalescent COVID-19. The CDR3 region is CASSEDPQDLRNQPQHF. In DNA, the CDR3 is TGTGCCAGCAGTGAAGACCCCCAGGATCTAAGGAATCAGCCCCAGCATTTT.